The next 18 T cell receptor beta chains were all read from a single sample in a study of radiation and T cells in renal cell carcinoma. Time point noted: baseline pretreatment blood. Treatment reported: 15 Gy SBRT to primary tumor, nephrectomy 4 weeks later. TCRdb keeps only in-frame clones here, not all; method: immunoSEQ multiplex PCR. This table has approximately 45,000 clones, roughly 83% appearing once. This specimen consisted of blood, obtained from a patient whose treatment included radiotherapy and nephrectomy. The receptors here all came from a woman in her seventies with renal cell carcinoma.

J is TRBJ2-5 and V is TRBV10-3; TRBD2 matches 8 bases. Germline V gives CDR1 ENHRY, CDR2 SYGVKD. After removal of 10 bases from V and 5 bases from J, the junction contained 6 bases not matched to a gene. This CDR3 contains 12 residues. CDR3 in DNA: TGTGCCACCCGGGGGGGAGTGGAGACCCAGTACTTC. This translates into CATRGGVETQYF.

This chain connects TRBV4-2 to TRBJ2-7; D is undetermined. V lost 0 bases to trimming and J lost 3 bases, with 15 bases between them. This CDR3 has 16 residues. The germline CDR1 and CDR2 sequences are LGHNA and YNFKEQ. In DNA, the CDR3 is TGTGCCAGCAGCCAAGACGTGTACAGAACAGACTACGAGCAGTACTTC. This gives the protein CASSQDVYRTDYEQYF.

V usage is TRBV5-5 and J usage is TRBJ2-1; possible D gene TRBD2, 6 bases. V gave up 4 bases and J gave up 7 bases, with 9 bases separating them. Germline V CDR1 and CDR2: SGHKS, YYEKEE (reference sequence). The CDR3 sequence is 12 residues long. DNA for the CDR3: TGTGCCAGCAGCCAGAGCGGGAATGAGCAGTTCTTC. It yields the protein CASSQSGNEQFF. Full variable domain (outside the CDR3, taken from reference TRBV5-5 and TRBJ2-1): DAGVTQSPTHLIKTRGQQVTLRCSPISGHKSVSWYQQVLGQGPQFIFQYYEKEERGRGNFPDRFSARQFPNYSSELNVNALLLGDSALYLCASSQSGNEQFFGPGTRLTVL.

The gene calls are TRBV19 and TRBJ2-5; D is undetermined. Trimming left V 8 bases short and J 0 bases short, with 13 bases between. The CDR3 runs 14 residues. The germline gives CDR1 LNHDA, CDR2 SQIVND (reference sequence). The CDR3 loop reads CASQNGVDQETQYF. The DNA for the CDR3 is TGTGCCAGTCAAAACGGAGTAGACCAAGAGACCCAGTACTTC.

The chain recombines TRBV19 with TRBJ2-1; D gene uncertain. V gave up 7 bases and J gave up 5 bases, with 12 bases separating them. The germline V gene encodes CDR1 LNHDA and CDR2 SQIVND (reference sequence). This CDR3 has 13 residues. The DNA for the CDR3 is TGTGCCAGTACCCCCCGACCGAACAATGAGCAGTTCTTC. This translates into CASTPRPNNEQFF.

The CDR3 here is CASSYTGGSNQPQHF. The CDR3 DNA sequence: TGTGCCAGCAGTTATACAGGGGGTAGCAATCAGCCCCAGCATTTT. The chain links TRBV27 to TRBJ1-5; TRBD1 matches 8 bases. V shed 4 bases and J 0 bases; nucleotides not matched to a gene: 2. Per the germline V gene, CDR1 is MNHEY and CDR2 is SMNVEV (reference sequence). This CDR3 has 15 residues.

The J gene is TRBJ2-7, the V gene TRBV15; D uncertain. This CDR3 has 16 residues. Trimming took off 0 bases at V and 0 bases at J, with 12 bases between the two ends. Germline loops: CDR1 LNHNV, CDR2 YYDKDF (reference sequence). CDR3 coding DNA: TGTGCCACCAGCAGAGATCTCACGGGCCTCTCCTACGAGCAGTACTTC. This codes for CATSRDLTGLSYEQYF. Supplemented by reference TRBV15 and TRBJ2-7, the full variable domain reads DAMVIQNPRYQVTQFGKPVTLSCSQTLNHNVMYWYQQKSSQAPKLLFHYYDKDFNNEADTPDNFQSRRPNTSFCFLDIRSPGLGDTAMYLCATSRDLTGLSYEQYFGPGTRLTVT.

The V and J genes are TRBV7-2 and TRBJ1-4; 9 nucleotides line up with TRBD1. Losses at the gene ends were 5 bases for V and 7 bases for J; bases not matched to a gene: 5. This CDR3 has 14 amino acids. From germline, CDR1 is SGHTA and CDR2 FQGNSA. The CDR3 protein is CASSMTGGGEKLFF. In DNA, the CDR3 is TGTGCCAGCAGCATGACAGGGGGTGGTGAAAAACTGTTTTTT. Drawing the rest from reference TRBV7-2 and TRBJ1-4, the complete variable domain is GAGVSQSPSNKVTEKGKDVELRCDPISGHTALYWYRQSLGQGLEFLIYFQGNSAPDKSGLPSDRFSAERTGGSVSTLTIQRTQQEDSAVYLCASSMTGGGEKLFFGSGTQLSVL.

J is TRBJ2-5 and V is TRBV7-3; D is unclear. The CDR3 runs 14 residues. Germline CDR1 SGHTA, CDR2 FQGTGA. V shed 6 bases and J shed 2 bases, with 13 bases lying between them. The CDR3 DNA reads as TGTGCCAGCAGTCCCATGGGTGGGCAAGAGACCCAGTACTTC. This codes for CASSPMGGQETQYF.

The gene calls are TRBV6-5 and TRBJ1-5, with D maybe TRBD1 (5 bases). The V gene lost 5 bases and the J gene lost 6 bases, with 17 bases spanning the gap. From germline, CDR1 is MNHEY and CDR2 SVGAGI. The CDR3 is 15 residues long. The CDR3 reads CASSPRVVGGQPQHF. CDR3 sequence (DNA): TGTGCCAGCAGTCCCCGTGTTGTGGGGGGTCAGCCCCAGCATTTT.

V is TRBV5-1 and J is TRBJ2-1; 10 nucleotides agree with TRBD1. The CDR3 is 14 amino acids. The V and J ends lost 3 bases and 7 bases, in that order; junction bases with no gene match: 4. The germline V gene encodes CDR1 SGHRS and CDR2 YFSETQ. In DNA form, the CDR3 reads TGCGCCAGCAGCTCGGGACAGGGGAGAAATGAGCAGTTCTTC. It codes for CASSSGQGRNEQFF.

The chain has TRBV2 and TRBJ2-3; 8 bases map to TRBD2. Trimming cost V 6 bases and J 6 bases; bases outside gene matches: 8. CDR3 size: 14 residues. The germline V gene encodes CDR1 SNHLY and CDR2 FYNNEI. CDR3 sequence (DNA): TGTGCCAGCAGGCCGGGACTAGGAATTGATACGCAGTATTTT. It codes for CASRPGLGIDTQYF.

The rearrangement joins TRBV25-1 to TRBJ1-4; D is unresolved. CDR1 is MGHDK, CDR2 SYGVNS, per germline. The CDR3 runs to 15 residues. V was clipped by 1 base and J by 8 bases, with 14 bases between them. The CDR3 DNA sequence: TGTGCCAGCAGTGAATCCAGGAAAGAAGGGGAAAAACTGTTTTTT. This encodes CASSESRKEGEKLFF.

This clone was counted between two and nine times. The chain is built from TRBV2 and TRBJ1-2, with 7 bases matching TRBD1. CDR3 length: 15 residues. V lost 3 bases to trimming and J lost 7 bases; unmatched junction nucleotides: 11. Germline V gene data show CDR1 as SNHLY and CDR2 as FYNNEI. This chain's CDR3 is CASSDAAGGYSGYTF. The CDR3 bases are TGTGCCAGCAGTGATGCAGCAGGGGGATATAGTGGCTACACCTTC.

This clone came up once. The chain has TRBV7-2 and TRBJ2-3; TRBD2 matches 8 bases. The CDR3 has 16 residues. Germline CDR1 SGHTA, CDR2 FQGNSA. The V segment lost 7 bases and the J segment 5 bases; nucleotides outside the gene matches: 14. CDR3 sequence: CASTPGGAGVGDTQYF. In nucleotides, the CDR3 is TGTGCCAGCACTCCCGGGGGAGCGGGAGTGGGAGATACGCAGTATTTT.

The chain links TRBV18 to TRBJ1-2; possible D gene TRBD1, 5 bases. The V end lost 2 bases, the J end lost 1 base, and 8 bases lay between the germline ends. CDR3 length: 14 amino acids. The germline CDR1 and CDR2 sequences are KGHSH and LQKENI. CDR3 in amino acids: CASSPGTDNYGYTF. In nucleotides, the CDR3 is TGTGCCAGCTCACCAGGGACGGATAACTATGGCTACACCTTC. Full variable domain (remainder filled in from reference TRBV18 and TRBJ1-2): NAGVMQNPRHLVRRRGQEARLRCSPMKGHSHVYWYRQLPEEGLKFMVYLQKENIIDESGMPKERFSAEFPKEGPSILRIQQVVRGDSAAYFCASSPGTDNYGYTFGSGTRLTVV.

The rearrangement joins TRBV11-2 to TRBJ2-5; perhaps TRBD2 as D (6 bases). Germline V gene sequence: CDR1 SGHAT, CDR2 FQNNGV. Trimming removed 1 base from V and 3 bases from J, with 6 bases in between. The CDR3 spans 13 residues. This CDR3 reads CASSLGGEETQYF. The CDR3 DNA reads TGTGCCAGCAGCTTAGGGGGGGAAGAGACCCAGTACTTC. The full variable domain, completed using reference TRBV11-2 and TRBJ2-5, is EAGVAQSPRYKIIEKRQSVAFWCNPISGHATLYWYQQILGQGPKLLIQFQNNGVVDDSQLPKDRFSAERLKGVDSTLKIQPAKLEDSAVYLCASSLGGEETQYFGPGTRLLVL.

The chain carries TRBV10-3 and TRBJ2-2; 7 bases align to TRBD1. CDR1 is ENHRY, CDR2 SYGVKD, per germline. V gave up 7 bases and J gave up 0 bases; unmatched junction bases: 5. The CDR3 is made up of 15 amino acids. CDR3 DNA: TGTGCCATCAATACCGGGACAGCGAACACCGGGGAGCTGTTTTTT. Its protein is CAINTGTANTGELFF.